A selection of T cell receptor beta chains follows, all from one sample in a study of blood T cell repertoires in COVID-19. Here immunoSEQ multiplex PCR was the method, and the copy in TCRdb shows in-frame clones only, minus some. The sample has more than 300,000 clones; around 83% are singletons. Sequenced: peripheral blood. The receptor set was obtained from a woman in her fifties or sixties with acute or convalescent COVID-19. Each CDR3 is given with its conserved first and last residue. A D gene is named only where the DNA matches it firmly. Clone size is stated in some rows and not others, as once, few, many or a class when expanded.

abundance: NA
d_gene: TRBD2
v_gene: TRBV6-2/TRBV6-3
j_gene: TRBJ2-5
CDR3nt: TGTGCCAGCAGCCCACGACTAGCGGGAAACCAAGAGACCCAGTACTTC
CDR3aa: CASSPRLAGNQETQYF

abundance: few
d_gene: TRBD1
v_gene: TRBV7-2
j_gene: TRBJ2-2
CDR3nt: TGTGCCAGCAGTTGGCAGGGGGCGGGCACCGGGGAGCTGTTTTTT
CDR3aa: CASSWQGAGTGELFF

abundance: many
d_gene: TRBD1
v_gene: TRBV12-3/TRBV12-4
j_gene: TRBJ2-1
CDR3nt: TGTGCCAGCAGTCCGACAGGGTATGGGCAGTTCTTC
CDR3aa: CASSPTGYGQFF

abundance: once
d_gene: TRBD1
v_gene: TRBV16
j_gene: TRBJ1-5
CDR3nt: TGTGCCAGCAGTCCACTTGACAGGGAGGATCAGCCCCAGCATTTT
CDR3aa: CASSPLDREDQPQHF

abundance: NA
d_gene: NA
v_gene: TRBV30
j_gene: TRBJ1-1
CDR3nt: TGTGCCTGGAGTCTTTTGACTGAAGCTTTCTTT
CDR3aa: CAWSLLTEAFF

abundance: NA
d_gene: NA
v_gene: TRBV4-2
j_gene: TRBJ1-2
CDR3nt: TGTGCCAGCAGCCAAGATGACTACACTAACTATGGCTACACCTTC
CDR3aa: CASSQDDYTNYGYTF

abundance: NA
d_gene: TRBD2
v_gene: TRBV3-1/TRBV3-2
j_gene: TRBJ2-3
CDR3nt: TGTGCCAGCAGCCCCTTTGGCGGGAGGGCCAGCACAGATACGCAGTATTTT
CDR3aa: CASSPFGGRASTDTQYF

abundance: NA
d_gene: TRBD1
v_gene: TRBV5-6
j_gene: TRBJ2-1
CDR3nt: TGTGCCAGCAGCTTAGGGACAGGGGGATACAATGAGCAGTTCTTC
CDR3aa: CASSLGTGGYNEQFF

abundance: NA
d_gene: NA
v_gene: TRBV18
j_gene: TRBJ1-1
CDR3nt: TGTGCCAGCTCAGGGGCGTTGAACACTGAAGCTTTCTTT
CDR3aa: CASSGALNTEAFF

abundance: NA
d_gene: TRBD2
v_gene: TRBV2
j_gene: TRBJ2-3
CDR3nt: TGTGCCAGCAGCAAGCTAGCGGGGGAGTTCACAGATACGCAGTATTTT
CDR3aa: CASSKLAGEFTDTQYF

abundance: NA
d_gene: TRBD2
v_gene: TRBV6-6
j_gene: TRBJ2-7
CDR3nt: TGTGCCAGCAGCGGGAGGGCCTCGCACGAGCAGTACTTC
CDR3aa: CASSGRASHEQYF

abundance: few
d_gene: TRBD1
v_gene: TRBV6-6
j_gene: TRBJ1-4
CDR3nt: TGTGCCAGCATTCGTAACAGGGGGGCTAATGAAAAACTGTTTTTT
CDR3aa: CASIRNRGANEKLFF

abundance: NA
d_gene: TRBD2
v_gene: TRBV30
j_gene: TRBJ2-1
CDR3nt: TGTGCCTGGGATGCCGGGACTAGTCACAATGAGCAGTTCTTC
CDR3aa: CAWDAGTSHNEQFF

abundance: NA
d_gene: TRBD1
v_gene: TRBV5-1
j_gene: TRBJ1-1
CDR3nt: TGCGCCAGTACGACAGGGGGGAACACTGAAGCTTTCTTT
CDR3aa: CASTTGGNTEAFF

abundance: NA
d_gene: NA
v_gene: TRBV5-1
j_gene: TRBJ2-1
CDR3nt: TGCGCCAGCAGCTCCCAGGACGCGGGCAATGAGCAGTTCTTC
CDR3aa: CASSSQDAGNEQFF

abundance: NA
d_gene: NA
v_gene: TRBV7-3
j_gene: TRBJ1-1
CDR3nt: TGTGCCAGCAGCTTAAGCCCCGGGACTGAAGCTTTCTTT
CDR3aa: CASSLSPGTEAFF

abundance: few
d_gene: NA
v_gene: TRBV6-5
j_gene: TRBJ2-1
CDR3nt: TGTGCCAGCAGTCGACTAGTTGGTTCCTACAATGAGCAGTTCTTC
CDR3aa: CASSRLVGSYNEQFF

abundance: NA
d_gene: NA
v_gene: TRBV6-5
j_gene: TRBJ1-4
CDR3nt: TGTGCCAGCAGTTTAACGGTTGCAACTAATGAAAAACTGTTTTTT
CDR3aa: CASSLTVATNEKLFF

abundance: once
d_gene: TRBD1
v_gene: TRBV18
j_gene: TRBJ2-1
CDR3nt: TGTGCCAGCTCACGAGGGGGACAGTTCAATGAGCAGTTCTTC
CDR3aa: CASSRGGQFNEQFF

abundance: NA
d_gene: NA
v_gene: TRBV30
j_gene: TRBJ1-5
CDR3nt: TGTGCCTGGAGACCTACAGGGTATCGCAATCAGCCCCAGCATTTT
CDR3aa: CAWRPTGYRNQPQHF

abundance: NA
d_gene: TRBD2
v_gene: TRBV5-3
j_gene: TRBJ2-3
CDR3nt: TGTGCCAGAAGCTCGGCTAACGGGAGGCGTCATACGCAGTATTTT
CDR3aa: CARSSANGRRHTQYF

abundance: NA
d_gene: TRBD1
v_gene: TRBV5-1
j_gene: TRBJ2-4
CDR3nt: TGCGCCAGCAGCAGTGGGACAGGCGACGCGGTAAACATTCAGTACTTC
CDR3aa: CASSSGTGDAVNIQYF

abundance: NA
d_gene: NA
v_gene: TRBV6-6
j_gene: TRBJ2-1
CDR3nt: TGTGCCAGCAGTTACGAAGGGGCGTTTGTCAATGAGCAGTTCTTC
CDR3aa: CASSYEGAFVNEQFF

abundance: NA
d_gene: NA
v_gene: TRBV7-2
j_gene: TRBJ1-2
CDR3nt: TGTGCCAGCAGTCCCGGCAGGGTAAATGGCTACACCTTC
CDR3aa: CASSPGRVNGYTF

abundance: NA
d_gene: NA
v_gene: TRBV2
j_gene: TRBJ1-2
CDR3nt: TGTGCCAGCAGTGAGGGAGAACTCTATGGCTACACCTTC
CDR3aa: CASSEGELYGYTF

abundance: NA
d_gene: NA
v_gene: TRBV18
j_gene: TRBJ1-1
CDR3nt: TGTGCCAGCTCGATCCAGGGTTCTGTCTCCGCTGAAGCTTTCTTT
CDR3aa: CASSIQGSVSAEAFF

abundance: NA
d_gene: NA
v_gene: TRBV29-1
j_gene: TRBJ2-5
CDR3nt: TGCAGCGTCGGCGGACAGAACGCTCAAGAGACCCAGTACTTC
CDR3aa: CSVGGQNAQETQYF

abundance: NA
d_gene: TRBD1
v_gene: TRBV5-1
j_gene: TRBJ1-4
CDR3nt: TGCGCCAGCAGCAGCCCCGGGACAGGGGATGAAAAACTGTTTTTT
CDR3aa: CASSSPGTGDEKLFF

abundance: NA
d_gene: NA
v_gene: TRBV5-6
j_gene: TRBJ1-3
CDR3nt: TGTGCCAGCAGTTCGAGCCGCTCTGGAAACACCATATATTTT
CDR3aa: CASSSSRSGNTIYF

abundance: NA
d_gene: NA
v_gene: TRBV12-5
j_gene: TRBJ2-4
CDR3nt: TGTGCTAGTGGTTTGGGACAAGAGACAAACATTCAGTACTTC
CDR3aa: CASGLGQETNIQYF

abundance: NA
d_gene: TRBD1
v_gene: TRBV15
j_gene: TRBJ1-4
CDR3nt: TGTGCCACCTCCAAACAGGGGCCTCATGAAAAACTGTTTTTT
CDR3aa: CATSKQGPHEKLFF

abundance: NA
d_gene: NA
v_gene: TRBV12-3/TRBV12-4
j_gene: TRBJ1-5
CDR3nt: TGTGCCAGCAGTCCTAATCAGCCCCAGCATTTT
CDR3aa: CASSPNQPQHF

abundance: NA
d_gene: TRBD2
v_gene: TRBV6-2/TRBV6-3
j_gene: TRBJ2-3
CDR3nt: TGTGCCAGCAGTTATGGTTCTAGCGGGAGACGAGATACGCAGTATTTT
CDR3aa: CASSYGSSGRRDTQYF

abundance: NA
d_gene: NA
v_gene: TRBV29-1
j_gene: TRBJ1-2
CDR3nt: TGCAGCGTTGAAGATCCCGGGTGGGCGGGGGACTATGGCTACACCTTC
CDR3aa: CSVEDPGWAGDYGYTF

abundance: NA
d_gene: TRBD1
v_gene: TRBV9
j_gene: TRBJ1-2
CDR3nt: TGTGCCAGCAGCGTAGAGGGACAGGGGAATGGCTACACCTTC
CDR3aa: CASSVEGQGNGYTF

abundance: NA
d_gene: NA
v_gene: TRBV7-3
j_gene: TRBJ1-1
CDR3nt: TGTGCCAGCAGCTCAATGGGGGCGAGCACTGAAGCTTTCTTT
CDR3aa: CASSSMGASTEAFF

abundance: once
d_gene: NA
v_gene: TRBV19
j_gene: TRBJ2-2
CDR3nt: TGTGCCAGTAGTATAACGGGTGTCACCGGGGAGCTGTTTTTT
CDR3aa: CASSITGVTGELFF

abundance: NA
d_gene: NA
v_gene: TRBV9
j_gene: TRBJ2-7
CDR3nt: TGTGCCAGCAGCGTAGAGGGGGGGTCTTACTACGAGCAGTACTTC
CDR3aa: CASSVEGGSYYEQYF

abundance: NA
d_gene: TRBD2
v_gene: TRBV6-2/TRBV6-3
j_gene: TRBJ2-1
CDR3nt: TGTGCCAGCAGTGGGGAGGGACCCCTGAGGAATGAGCAGTTCTTC
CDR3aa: CASSGEGPLRNEQFF

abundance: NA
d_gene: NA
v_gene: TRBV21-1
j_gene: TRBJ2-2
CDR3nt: TGTGCCAGCAGCAAGGGACAGAACACCGGGGAGCTGTTTTTT
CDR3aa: CASSKGQNTGELFF